This T cell receptor beta chain emerged from a study of technical replicates of blood from several donors. Some clones are missing from TCRdb's copy, which holds only in-frame ones; the method was immunoSEQ multiplex PCR. This sample has about 75,000 clones, with approximately 96% found just once. The TCR originated in a human donor in good health. Material: T cells isolated from PBMCs.

CDR3 residues: CASSSTSGRGYNEQFF. DNA of the CDR3: TGTGCCAGCAGTTCCACTAGCGGGAGAGGGTACAATGAGCAGTTCTTC. The chain combines TRBV28 with TRBJ2-1; the match to TRBD2 covers 11 bases. CDR1 MDHEN and CDR2 SYDVKM come from the germline V gene. The CDR3 spans 16 residues. Trimming removed 4 bases from V and 4 bases from J; junction bases left unmatched: 6.